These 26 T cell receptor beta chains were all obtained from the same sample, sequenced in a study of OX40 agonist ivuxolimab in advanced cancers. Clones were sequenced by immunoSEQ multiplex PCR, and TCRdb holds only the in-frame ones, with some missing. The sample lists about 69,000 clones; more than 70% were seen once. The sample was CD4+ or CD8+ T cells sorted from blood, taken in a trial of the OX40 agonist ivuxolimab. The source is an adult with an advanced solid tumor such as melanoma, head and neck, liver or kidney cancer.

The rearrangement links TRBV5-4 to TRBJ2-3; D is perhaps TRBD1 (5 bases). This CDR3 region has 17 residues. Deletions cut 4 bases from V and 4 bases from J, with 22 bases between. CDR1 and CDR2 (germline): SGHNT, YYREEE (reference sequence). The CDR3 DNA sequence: TGTGCCAGCAGCGTTCCGTTTGGGGCCCCCACGGCAGATACGCAGTATTTT. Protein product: CASSVPFGAPTADTQYF.

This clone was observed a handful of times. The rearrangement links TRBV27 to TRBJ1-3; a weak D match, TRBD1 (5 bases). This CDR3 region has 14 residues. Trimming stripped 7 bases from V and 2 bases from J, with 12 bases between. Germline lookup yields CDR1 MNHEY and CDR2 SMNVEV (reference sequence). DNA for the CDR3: TGTGCCAGCACGGGACTGACGGCTGGAAACACCATATATTTT. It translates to CASTGLTAGNTIYF.

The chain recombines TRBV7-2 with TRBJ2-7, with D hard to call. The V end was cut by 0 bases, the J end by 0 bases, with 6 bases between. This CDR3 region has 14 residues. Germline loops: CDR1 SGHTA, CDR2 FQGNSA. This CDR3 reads CASSLAVDSYEQYF. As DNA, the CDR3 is TGTGCCAGCAGCTTAGCTGTGGACTCCTACGAGCAGTACTTC.

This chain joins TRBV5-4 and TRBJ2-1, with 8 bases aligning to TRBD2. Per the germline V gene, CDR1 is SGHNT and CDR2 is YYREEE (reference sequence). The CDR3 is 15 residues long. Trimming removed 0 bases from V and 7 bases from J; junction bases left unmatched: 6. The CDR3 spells CASSLVLAGINEQFF. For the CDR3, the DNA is TGTGCCAGCAGCTTGGTTTTAGCGGGAATAAATGAGCAGTTCTTC.

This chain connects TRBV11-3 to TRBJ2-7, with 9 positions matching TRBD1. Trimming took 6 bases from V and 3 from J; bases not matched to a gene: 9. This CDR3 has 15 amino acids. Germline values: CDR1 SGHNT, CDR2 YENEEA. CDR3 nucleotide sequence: TGTGCCAGCAGTCCCCTACAGGGGGCCATCTACGAGCAGTACTTC. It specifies CASSPLQGAIYEQYF. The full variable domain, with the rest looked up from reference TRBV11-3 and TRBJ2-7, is EAGVVQSPRYKIIEKKQPVAFWCNPISGHNTLYWYLQNLGQGPELLIRYENEEAVDDSQLPKDRFSAERLKGVDSTLKIQPAELGDSAVYLCASSPLQGAIYEQYFGPGTRLTVT.

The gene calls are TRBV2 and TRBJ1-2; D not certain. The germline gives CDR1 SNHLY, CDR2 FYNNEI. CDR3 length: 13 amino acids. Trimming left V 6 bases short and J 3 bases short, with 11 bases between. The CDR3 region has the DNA TGTGCCAGCAGGAATGCCGGGGACTATGGCTACACCTTC. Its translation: CASRNAGDYGYTF. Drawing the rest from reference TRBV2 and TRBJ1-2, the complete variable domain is EPEVTQTPSHQVTQMGQEVILRCVPISNHLYFYWYRQILGQKVEFLVSFYNNEISEKSEIFDDQFSVERPDGSNFTLKIRSTKLEDSAMYFCASRNAGDYGYTFGSGTRLTVV.

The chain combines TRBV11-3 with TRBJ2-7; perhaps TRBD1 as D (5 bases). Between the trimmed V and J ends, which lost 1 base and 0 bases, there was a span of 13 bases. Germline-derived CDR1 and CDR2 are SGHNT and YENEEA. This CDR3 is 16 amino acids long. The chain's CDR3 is CASSLAQGPFSYEQYF. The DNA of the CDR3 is TGTGCCAGCAGCTTAGCCCAGGGCCCGTTCTCCTACGAGCAGTACTTC.

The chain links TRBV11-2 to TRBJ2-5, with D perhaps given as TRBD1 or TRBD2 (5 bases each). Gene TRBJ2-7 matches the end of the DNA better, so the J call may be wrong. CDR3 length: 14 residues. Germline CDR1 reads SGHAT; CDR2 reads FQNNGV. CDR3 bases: TGTGCCAGCAGCTCCCGGGACGGACCCTACGAGCAGTACTTC. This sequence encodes CASSSRDGPYEQYF.

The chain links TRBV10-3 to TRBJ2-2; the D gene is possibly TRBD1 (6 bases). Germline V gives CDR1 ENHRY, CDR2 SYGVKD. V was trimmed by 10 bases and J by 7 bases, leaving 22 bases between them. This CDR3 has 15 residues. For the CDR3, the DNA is TGTGCCAGCAGACGCCCTGGGGGCAGGGACGGGGAGCTGTTTTTT. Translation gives CASRRPGGRDGELFF.

DNA for the CDR3: TGTGCCAGCAGCTGGGGACAGGCGGACACTGAAGCTTTCTTT. It encodes CASSWGQADTEAFF. The chain recombines TRBV28 with TRBJ1-1; 8 bases are a match to TRBD1. The CDR3 spans 14 residues. The germline gives CDR1 MDHEN, CDR2 SYDVKM. The V and J ends lost 6 bases and 3 bases, in that order; junction bases with no gene match: 6.

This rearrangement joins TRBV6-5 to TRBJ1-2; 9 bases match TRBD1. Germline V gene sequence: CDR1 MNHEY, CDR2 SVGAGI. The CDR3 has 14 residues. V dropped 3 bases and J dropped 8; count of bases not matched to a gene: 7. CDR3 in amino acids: CASSYSRTGVGYTF. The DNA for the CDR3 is TGTGCCAGCAGTTATTCCCGGACAGGGGTCGGCTACACCTTC.

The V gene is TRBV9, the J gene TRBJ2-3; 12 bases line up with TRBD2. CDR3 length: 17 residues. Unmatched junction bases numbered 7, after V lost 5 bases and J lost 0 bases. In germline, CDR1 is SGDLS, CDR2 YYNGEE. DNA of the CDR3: TGTGCCAGCAGTTCGGGACTAGCGGGTTCTAGCACAGATACGCAGTATTTT. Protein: CASSSGLAGSSTDTQYF.

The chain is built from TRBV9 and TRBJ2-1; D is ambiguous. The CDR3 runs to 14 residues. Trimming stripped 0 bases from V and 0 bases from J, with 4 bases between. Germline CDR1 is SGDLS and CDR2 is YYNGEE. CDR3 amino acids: CASSVDPSYNEQFF. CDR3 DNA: TGTGCCAGCAGCGTAGACCCCTCCTACAATGAGCAGTTCTTC.

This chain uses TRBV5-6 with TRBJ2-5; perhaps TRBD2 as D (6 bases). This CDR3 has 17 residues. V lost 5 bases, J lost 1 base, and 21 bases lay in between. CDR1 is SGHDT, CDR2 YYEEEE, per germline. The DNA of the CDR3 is TGTGCCAGCAGACCAAATTTGGGGCAGCGGGTCCAAGAGACCCAGTACTTC. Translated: CASRPNLGQRVQETQYF.

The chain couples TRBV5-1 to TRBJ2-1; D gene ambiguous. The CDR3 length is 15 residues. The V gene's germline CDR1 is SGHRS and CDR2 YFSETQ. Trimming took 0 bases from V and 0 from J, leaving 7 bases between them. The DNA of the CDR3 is TGCGCCAGCAGCTTGGTGATAAGCTCCTACAATGAGCAGTTCTTC. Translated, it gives CASSLVISSYNEQFF.

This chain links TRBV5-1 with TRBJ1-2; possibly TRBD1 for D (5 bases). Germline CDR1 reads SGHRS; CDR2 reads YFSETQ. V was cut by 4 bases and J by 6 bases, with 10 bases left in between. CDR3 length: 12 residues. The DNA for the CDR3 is TGCGCCAGCAGCCGGGGCCCCGATGGCTACACCTTC. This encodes CASSRGPDGYTF.

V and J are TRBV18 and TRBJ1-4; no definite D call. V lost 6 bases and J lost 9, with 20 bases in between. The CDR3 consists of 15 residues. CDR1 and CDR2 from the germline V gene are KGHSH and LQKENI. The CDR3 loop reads CASSQDGVNSQKLFF. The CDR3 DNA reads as TGTGCCAGCTCCCAAGACGGGGTGAATAGCCAAAAACTGTTTTTT.

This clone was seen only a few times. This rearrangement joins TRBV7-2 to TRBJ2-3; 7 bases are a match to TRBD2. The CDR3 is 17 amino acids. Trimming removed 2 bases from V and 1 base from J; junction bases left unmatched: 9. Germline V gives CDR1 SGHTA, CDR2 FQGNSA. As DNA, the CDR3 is TGTGCCAGCAGCTTAACCCCCAGGACTAGTGGCACAGATACGCAGTATTTT. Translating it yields CASSLTPRTSGTDTQYF.

The CDR3 reads CASSLGQGPHNEQFF. The CDR3 bases are TGCGCCAGCAGCCTAGGACAGGGCCCCCACAATGAGCAGTTCTTC. The V gene is TRBV5-1, the J gene TRBJ2-1, with TRBD1 identical over 8 bases. This CDR3 region has 15 residues. Germline lookup yields CDR1 SGHRS and CDR2 YFSETQ. V lost 4 bases and J lost 5; bases outside the gene matches: 8.

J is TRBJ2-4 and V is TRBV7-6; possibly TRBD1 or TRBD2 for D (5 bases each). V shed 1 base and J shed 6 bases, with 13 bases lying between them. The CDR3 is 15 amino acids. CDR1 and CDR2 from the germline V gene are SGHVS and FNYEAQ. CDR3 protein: CASSLGSGTRNIQYF. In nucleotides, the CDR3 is TGTGCCAGCAGCTTAGGTTCCGGGACCAGAAACATTCAGTACTTC.

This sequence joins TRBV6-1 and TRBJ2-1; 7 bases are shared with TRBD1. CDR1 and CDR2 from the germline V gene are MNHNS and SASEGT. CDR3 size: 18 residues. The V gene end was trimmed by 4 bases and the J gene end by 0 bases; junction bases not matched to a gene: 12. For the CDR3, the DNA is TGTGCCAGCAGTGCCCCCGACAGGGTCTGGAGCTCCTACAATGAGCAGTTCTTC. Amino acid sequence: CASSAPDRVWSSYNEQFF.

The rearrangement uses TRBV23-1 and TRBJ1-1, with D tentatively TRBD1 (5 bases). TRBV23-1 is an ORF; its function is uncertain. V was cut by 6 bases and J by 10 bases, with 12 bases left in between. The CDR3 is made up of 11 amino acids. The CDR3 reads CASSPGRGAFF. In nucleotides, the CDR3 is TGCGCCAGCAGCCCCGGTAGGGGAGCTTTCTTT.

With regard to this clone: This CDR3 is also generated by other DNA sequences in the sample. CDR3 nucleotide sequence: TGCGCCAGCAGCTTTGCCGGCGCGAACACCGGGGAGCTGTTTTTT. Translation gives CASSFAGANTGELFF. The V gene is TRBV5-1, the J gene TRBJ2-2; D unclear. V lost 2 bases and J lost 0, with 8 bases in between. Germline-derived CDR1 and CDR2 are SGHRS and YFSETQ. The CDR3 totals 15 residues.

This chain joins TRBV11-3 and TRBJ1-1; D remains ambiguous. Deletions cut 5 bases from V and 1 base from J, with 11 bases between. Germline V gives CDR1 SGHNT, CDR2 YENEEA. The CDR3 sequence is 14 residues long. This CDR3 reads CASSGYKANTEAFF. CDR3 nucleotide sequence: TGTGCCAGCAGCGGATATAAAGCGAACACTGAAGCTTTCTTT.

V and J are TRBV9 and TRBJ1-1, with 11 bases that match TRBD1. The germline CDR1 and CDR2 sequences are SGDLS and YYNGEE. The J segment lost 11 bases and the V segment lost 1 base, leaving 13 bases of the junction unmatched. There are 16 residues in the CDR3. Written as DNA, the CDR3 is TGTGCCAGCAGCGTATTTGACTCCGGGACAGGGGGGATGGCTTTCTTT. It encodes CASSVFDSGTGGMAFF. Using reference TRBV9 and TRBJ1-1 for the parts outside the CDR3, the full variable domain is DSGVTQTPKHLITATGQRVTLRCSPRSGDLSVYWYQQSLDQGLQFLIQYYNGEERAKGNILERFSAQQFPDLHSELNLSSLELGDSALYFCASSVFDSGTGGMAFFGQGTRLTVV.

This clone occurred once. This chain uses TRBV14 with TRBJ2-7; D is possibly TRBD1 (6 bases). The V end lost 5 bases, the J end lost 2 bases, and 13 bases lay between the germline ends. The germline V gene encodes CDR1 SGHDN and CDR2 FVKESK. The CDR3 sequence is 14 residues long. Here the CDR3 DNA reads TGTGCCAGCAGCGGGACAAGGCCCCCCTACGAGCAGTACTTC. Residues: CASSGTRPPYEQYF.